Following are 24 T cell receptor beta chains from one sample sequenced in a study of shared T cell receptors in the human thymus. Sequencing was performed with immunoSEQ multiplex PCR; in TCRdb, only in-frame clones are kept and a portion is missing. The sample has hundreds of thousands of clones, approximately 78% seen once; the top ten hold approximately 0.013%. The data also belong to a second study, concerning human thymus T cells.

Sequenced material: thymocytes. All receptors derive from a boy less than two years old with a congenital heart defect.

V and J are TRBV6-5 and TRBJ2-1, with D possibly TRBD2 on 6 matching bases. This CDR3 is 16 amino acids long. V lost 0 bases, J lost 0 bases, and 9 bases lay in between. Per germline, CDR1 MNHEY and CDR2 SVGAGI. DNA for the CDR3: TGTGCCAGCAGTTACTCTCGGGAGACCTCCTACAATGAGCAGTTCTTC. It encodes CASSYSRETSYNEQFF.

The rearrangement links TRBV11-3 to TRBJ2-1, with 10 bases aligning to TRBD2. This CDR3 has 14 residues. Trimming removed 6 bases from V and 8 bases from J; junction bases left unmatched: 7. In germline, CDR1 is SGHNT, CDR2 YENEEA. CDR3 DNA: TGTGCCAGCAGTTCTAGCGGGAGTTATCATGAGCAGTTCTTC. It translates to CASSSSGSYHEQFF.

The V call is TRBV14, the J call TRBJ2-7; D may be TRBD1 (6 bases). The germline CDR1 and CDR2 sequences are SGHDN and FVKESK. This CDR3 comprises 17 residues. Deletions cut 0 bases from V and 0 bases from J, with 15 bases between. In DNA, the CDR3 is TGTGCCAGCAGCCAAGAGGGGGCTCCCAGGAGCTCCTACGAGCAGTACTTC. It is translated as CASSQEGAPRSSYEQYF.

This clone was observed a handful of times. The CDR3 protein is CASSYRDRAYPQQETQYF. DNA of the CDR3: TGTGCCAGCAGCTACCGGGACAGGGCTTACCCTCAGCAAGAGACCCAGTACTTC. This rearrangement joins TRBV7-9 to TRBJ2-5, with 9 bases lining up with TRBD1. Germline CDR1 and CDR2: SEHNR and FQNEAQ (reference sequence). The CDR3 loop spans 18 amino acids. V shed 4 bases and J 2 bases; nucleotides not matched to a gene: 14.

J is TRBJ2-7 and V is TRBV10-2; TRBD1 matches at 10 bases. The CDR3 contains 17 residues. J lost 3 bases, V lost 3 bases, and 11 bases had no gene match. Germline V gene sequence: CDR1 WSHSY, CDR2 SAAADI. This CDR3 reads CASSDYLRTGGDYEQYF. In DNA form, the CDR3 reads TGCGCCAGCAGTGATTACCTTAGGACAGGGGGGGACTACGAGCAGTACTTC.

The gene calls are TRBV6-1 and TRBJ1-1; 8 nucleotides line up with TRBD1. V shed 6 bases, J shed 1 base, and the junction held 4 bases outside the gene matches. In germline, CDR1 is MNHNS, CDR2 SASEGT. This CDR3 has 14 residues. This chain's CDR3 is CASRDRVPNTEAFF. For the CDR3, the DNA is TGTGCCAGCAGGGACAGGGTTCCGAACACTGAAGCTTTCTTT.

The V and J genes are TRBV15 and TRBJ2-7; perhaps TRBD1 as D (6 bases). CDR1 and CDR2 (germline): LNHNV, YYDKDF (reference sequence). With 4 bases removed from V and 0 bases from J, the gap between germline ends came to 16 bases. This CDR3 comprises 16 residues. The DNA for the CDR3 is TGTGCCACCAGCAAAGTCGACAGGTTTAACTCCTACGAGCAGTACTTC. It translates to CATSKVDRFNSYEQYF.

This chain connects TRBV13 to TRBJ1-1, with a tentative D call TRBD1 (5 bases). The germline CDR1 and CDR2 sequences are PRHDT and FYEKMQ (reference sequence). The CDR3 has 14 amino acids. Trimming stripped 8 bases from V and 5 bases from J, with 18 bases between. The CDR3 bases are TGTGCCAGCCTCCGAGGAGGGGAATTTACTGAAGCTTTCTTT. Residues: CASLRGGEFTEAFF. The full variable domain, with the rest looked up from reference TRBV13 and TRBJ1-1, is AAGVIQSPRHLIKEKRETATLKCYPIPRHDTVYWYQQGPGQDPQFLISFYEKMQSDKGSIPDRFSAQQFSDYHSELNMSSLELGDSALYFCASLRGGEFTEAFFGQGTRLTVV.

The chain links TRBV5-1 to TRBJ1-1, with 9 bases identical to TRBD1. V shed 0 bases and J 1 base; nucleotides not matched to a gene: 4. Germline CDR1 and CDR2: SGHRS and YFSETQ. This CDR3 region has 16 residues. Here the CDR3 reads CASSLEDRGRNTEAFF. CDR3 bases: TGCGCCAGCAGCTTGGAGGACAGGGGTAGGAACACTGAAGCTTTCTTT.

The V and J genes are TRBV7-9 and TRBJ2-3; the match to TRBD2 covers 10 bases. The CDR3 spans 17 residues. Germline V gene sequence: CDR1 SEHNR, CDR2 FQNEAQ (reference sequence). Losses at the gene ends were 0 bases for V and 6 bases for J; bases not matched to a gene: 9. CDR3: CASSLALGSGRFDTQYF. Written as DNA, the CDR3 is TGTGCCAGCAGCTTAGCGCTGGGTAGCGGGAGGTTCGATACGCAGTATTTT.

V is TRBV28 and J is TRBJ2-7; 10 bases match TRBD1. With 6 bases clipped from V and 3 bases from J, the junction kept 5 bases outside the gene matches. Germline V gene lookup returns CDR1 MDHEN and CDR2 SYDVKM. The CDR3 contains 14 residues. CDR3 DNA: TGTGCCAGCAGCTTCAGGGACAGGGGCTACGAGCAGTACTTC. Translation gives CASSFRDRGYEQYF. Looking up the rest from reference TRBV28 and TRBJ2-7 gives the full variable domain: DVKVTQSSRYLVKRTGEKVFLECVQDMDHENMFWYRQDPGLGLRLIYFSYDVKMKEKGDIPEGYSVSREKKERFSLILESASTNQTSMYLCASSFRDRGYEQYFGPGTRLTVT.

The CDR3: CASGLVGTSAYNEQFF. The CDR3 region has the DNA TGTGCTAGTGGTTTGGTAGGGACTAGCGCTTACAATGAGCAGTTCTTC. V usage is TRBV12-5 and J usage is TRBJ2-1, with 10 bases aligning to TRBD2. After removal of 0 bases from V and 4 bases from J, the junction contained 3 bases not matched to a gene. Germline-derived CDR1 and CDR2 are LGHNT and FRNRAP. The CDR3 consists of 16 residues.

The chain joins TRBV14 to TRBJ2-1, with D unclear. Germline CDR1 is SGHDN and CDR2 is FVKESK. This CDR3 has 11 residues. V was pared by 6 bases and J by 6 bases, with 6 bases between. Here the CDR3 reads CASSPINEQFF. Written as DNA, the CDR3 is TGTGCCAGCAGTCCCATCAATGAGCAGTTCTTC.

The count of this clone is one. V gene TRBV5-4 combines with J gene TRBJ2-3; D remains ambiguous. The CDR3 extends over 12 amino acids. The V end lost 4 bases, the J end lost 3 bases, and 6 bases lay between the germline ends. Per the germline V gene, CDR1 is SGHNT and CDR2 is YYREEE (reference sequence). This CDR3 reads CASSATTDTQYF. In DNA, the CDR3 is TGTGCCAGCAGCGCAACAACAGATACGCAGTATTTT.

The rearrangement joins TRBV4-3 to TRBJ2-1; 9 bases align to TRBD2. CDR1 LGHNA and CDR2 YSLEER come from the germline V gene. V was clipped by 3 bases and J by 6 bases; unmatched bases: 12. CDR3 length equals 17 residues. Here the CDR3 DNA reads TGCGCCAGCAGCCAGAGTAAGACTAGCGGTATGTCCAATGAGCAGTTCTTC. Translated: CASSQSKTSGMSNEQFF.

V usage is TRBV27 and J usage is TRBJ1-3; 9 positions match TRBD1. Looked up from germline, CDR1 is MNHEY and CDR2 is SMNVEV (reference sequence). This CDR3 has 15 amino acids. V was pared by 5 bases and J by 5 bases, with 7 bases of the junction left unmatched. CDR3 protein: CASSVQGASRNTIYF. CDR3 DNA: TGTGCCAGCAGTGTACAGGGGGCATCGAGAAACACCATATATTTT.

V usage is TRBV7-7 and J usage is TRBJ2-5; possibly TRBD2 for D (6 bases). V lost 5 bases and J lost 5, with 9 bases in between. Germline V gene data show CDR1 as SSHAT and CDR2 as FNYEAQ (reference sequence). This CDR3 is built from 12 residues. The CDR3 is CASSRGGETQYF. In nucleotides, the CDR3 is TGTGCCAGCAGCCGCGGAGGGGAGACCCAGTACTTC. Filled out from reference TRBV7-7 and TRBJ2-5, the complete variable domain reads GAGVSQSPRYKVTKRGQDVTLRCDPISSHATLYWYQQALGQGPEFLTYFNYEAQPDKSGLPSDRFSAERPEGSISTLTIQRTEQRDSAMYRCASSRGGETQYFGPGTRLLVL.

The gene calls are TRBV15 and TRBJ2-5, with 9 nucleotides matching TRBD2. CDR1 is LNHNV, CDR2 YYDKDF, per germline (reference sequence). CDR3 length equals 19 residues. J was trimmed by 3 bases and V by 0 bases; bases with no gene match: 14. The CDR3 nucleotides read TGTGCCACCAGCAGAGATCCGGGACTAGCACCCGTAGGTGAAGAGACCCAGTACTTC. It encodes CATSRDPGLAPVGEETQYF.

This rearrangement joins TRBV5-4 to TRBJ2-7; D possibly corresponds to TRBD1 (6 bases). CDR3 length: 13 amino acids. Germline CDR1 and CDR2: SGHNT and YYREEE (reference sequence). The ends were cut back, 0 bases at V and 4 bases at J, with 8 bases in the middle. CDR3 DNA sequence: TGTGCCAGCAGCTTGGGACAGGAATACGAGCAGTACTTC. Its translation is CASSLGQEYEQYF. The complete variable domain, with remaining parts taken from reference TRBV5-4 and TRBJ2-7, reads ETGVTQSPTHLIKTRGQQVTLRCSSQSGHNTVSWYQQALGQGPQFIFQYYREEENGRGNFPPRFSGLQFPNYSSELNVNALELDDSALYLCASSLGQEYEQYFGPGTRLTVT.

The J gene is TRBJ2-2, the V gene TRBV27; TRBD2 agrees at 8 bases. The CDR3 totals 16 residues. The V gene's germline CDR1 is MNHEY and CDR2 SMNVEV (reference sequence). With 2 bases clipped from V and 2 bases from J, the junction kept 4 bases outside the gene matches. CDR3 in amino acids: CASSLLAGLNTGELFF. The DNA of the CDR3 is TGTGCCAGCAGTTTACTAGCGGGTCTAAACACCGGGGAGCTGTTTTTT.

CDR3 sequence reads: CASGGLASQETQYF. In DNA form, the CDR3 reads TGTGCCAGCGGGGGACTAGCGTCCCAAGAGACCCAGTACTTC. The chain couples TRBV27 to TRBJ2-5; 10 bases fit TRBD2. The germline CDR1 and CDR2 sequences are MNHEY and SMNVEV (reference sequence). CDR3 length: 14 amino acids. Unmatched junction bases numbered 4, after V lost 8 bases and J lost 1 base.

This clone came up a few times. The chain employs TRBV7-9 and TRBJ2-1; TRBD2 agrees at 13 bases. This CDR3 comprises 16 residues. V trimming: 4 bases; J trimming: 6 bases; junction bases outside the gene matches: 6. CDR1 is SEHNR and CDR2 is FQNEAQ in the germline V gene (reference sequence). The CDR3 DNA sequence: TGTGCCAGCAGCTCCCGGACTAGCGGGAGTATCAATGAGCAGTTCTTC. It yields the protein CASSSRTSGSINEQFF.

This chain connects TRBV11-2 to TRBJ1-3, with D hard to call. Trimming removed 5 bases from V and 0 bases from J, with 17 bases in between. The CDR3 loop spans 17 amino acids. Looked up from germline, CDR1 is SGHAT and CDR2 is FQNNGV. The CDR3 region has the DNA TGTGCCAGCAGCCCAAGCAGTGAGGGCCACTCTGGAAACACCATATATTTT. The encoded protein is CASSPSSEGHSGNTIYF.

Only a few counts were recorded for this clone. This sequence joins TRBV7-2 and TRBJ2-7, with 7 bases matching TRBD1. This CDR3 has 17 residues. The trim removed 1 base at V and 3 bases at J, leaving 12 bases unmatched. Germline assignment: CDR1 SGHTA and CDR2 FQGNSA. CDR3 residues: CASSLVGRQGESYEQYF. The CDR3 bases are TGTGCCAGCAGCTTAGTTGGTCGACAGGGAGAAAGCTACGAGCAGTACTTC.